The T cell receptor (beta chain) described here comes from a study of T cell changes during pregnancy in multiple sclerosis (dated by TCRdb to the late 2010s). Describing the broader study: In women with multiple sclerosis, the researchers looked at how the T cell repertoire shifted as pregnancy progressed.

The library relied on the immunoSEQ multiplex PCR assay. TCRdb re-hosts the immuneACCESS table, in-frame sequences only. Its copies lack some clones; in the studies checked, an unresolved V gene accounts for under half of them, and the cause for the rest is not known. The sample profile shows 65,000 to 85,000 clones; over 90% of them were found once. The ten largest clones add up to almost 0.3% of the sample. Of note for this clone: The antigen it binds to is not known. One base away there is no much larger clone; base qualities are not given.

Via the germline V gene, CDR1 is SGHTA and CDR2 FQGNSA. V and J are truncated by 1 base and 4 bases respectively, leaving an intervening sequence of 13 bases. The CDR3 goes from the cysteine to the phenylalanine over 15 residues. Kept here is only the CDR3 DNA, which spans 45 bases and is read in frame from base 1. Rearrangement joined TRBV7-2 to TRBJ2-5; the D segment could be TRBD1, given 5 matching bases. Here the sequenced sample was CD4+ T cells from peripheral blood mononuclear cells, taken after pregnancy. This sequence originates from a female donor with multiple sclerosis, enrolled in a pregnancy study. The sequence in DNA is TGTGCCAGCAGCTTAGAGGGGTCCCCCAGAGAGACCCAGTACTTC. Its coded protein is CASSLEGSPRETQYF.